This T cell receptor (beta chain) appears in the sequencing data of a study of breast tumors, draining lymph nodes, adjacent tissues. Regarding the study as a whole: Tumor T cell lymph node origin was a supported hypothesis, not proven. Tumor TCR diversity was below lymph nodes but above nontumor tissue.

TCRdb analysed the multiplex PCR reads with MiXCR anew, one entry per CDR3 protein. The sample gives approximately 130,000 distinct CDR3 sequences, 20% to 25% of which show up once; around 2.6% is in the top ten. CDR3 length: 14 residues. Deletions cut 3 bases from V and 1 base from J, with 7 bases between. This clonotype occurred many times. As yet, its antigen is unknown. Samples came from axillary lymph nodes draining the breast cancer. Sequenced: axillary lymph node tissue. This clonotype was obtained from a female donor with breast cancer. Some clones in this sample may be carry-over from other donors' samples. The rearrangement uses TRBV12-3 or TRBV12-4 and TRBJ2-1; D is ambiguous. The CDR3 region is CASSFRLSYNEQFF. CDR3 coding DNA: TGTGCCAGCAGTTTCCGGCTATCCTACAATGAGCAGTTCTTC.